The rows below give T cell receptor beta chains drawn from one sample of a study of blood T cell repertoires in COVID-19. Sequencing was performed with immunoSEQ multiplex PCR; in TCRdb, only in-frame clones are kept and a portion is missing. The sample carries 200,000 or so clones, about nine tenths recorded once. Sequenced input: peripheral blood. These receptors were obtained from a man in his thirties or forties with COVID-19, enrolled during active disease. Both conserved end residues are part of each CDR3. A D gene is named only where the DNA matches it firmly. Size values are once, few and many counts, or a class for expanded clones, and some rows have none.

D: TRBD1
size: .
J: TRBJ1-1
V: TRBV7-2
length: 15
DNA: TGTGCCAGCAGCAGCAGGACAGGGTTAGCCACTGAAGCTTTCTTT
CDR3: CASSSRTGLATEAFF

D: .
size: .
J: TRBJ1-1
V: TRBV19
length: 16
DNA: TGTGCCAGTAGTTTTGGGGGGGTGAGAATGAACACTGAAGCTTTCTTT
CDR3: CASSFGGVRMNTEAFF

D: .
size: .
J: TRBJ2-1
V: TRBV6-6
length: 15
DNA: TGTGCCAGCAGTCAACAACAGGGATCCTACAATGAGCAGTTCTTC
CDR3: CASSQQQGSYNEQFF

D: TRBD1
size: .
J: TRBJ1-6
V: TRBV5-1
length: 14
DNA: TGCGCCAGCAGCTTTGAACAGGGGACTTCACCCCTCCACTTT
CDR3: CASSFEQGTSPLHF

D: .
size: .
J: TRBJ1-3
V: TRBV7-9
length: 12
DNA: TGTGCCAGCAGCTTAGCCCTAAACACCATATATTTT
CDR3: CASSLALNTIYF

D: TRBD1
size: .
J: TRBJ1-5
V: TRBV19
length: 14
DNA: TGTGCCAGTAGTCGGACAGGGCTCAATCAGCCCCAGCATTTT
CDR3: CASSRTGLNQPQHF

D: TRBD2
size: .
J: TRBJ2-1
V: TRBV4-1
length: 16
DNA: TGCGCCAGCAGCCAAGGACTAGCGGGGCGAAACAATGAGCAGTTCTTC
CDR3: CASSQGLAGRNNEQFF

D: TRBD1
size: .
J: TRBJ2-3
V: TRBV6-2/TRBV6-3
length: 15
DNA: TGTGCCAGCAGTTGGTCCCGACAGGGGAAACATACGCAGTATTTT
CDR3: CASSWSRQGKHTQYF

D: TRBD1
size: .
J: TRBJ1-4
V: TRBV19
length: 14
DNA: TGTGCCAGTAGTATAGGGACAGGGGACGAAAAACTGTTTTTT
CDR3: CASSIGTGDEKLFF

D: .
size: .
J: TRBJ1-5
V: TRBV19
length: 15
DNA: TGTGCCAGTAGTATAGAAGCGGCAGGGGATCAGCCCCAGCATTTT
CDR3: CASSIEAAGDQPQHF

D: TRBD2
size: .
J: TRBJ2-5
V: TRBV5-4
length: 15
DNA: TGTGCCAGCAGCTTGGGCGGGGGGGCCGAGGAGACCCAGTACTTC
CDR3: CASSLGGGAEETQYF

D: TRBD1
size: .
J: TRBJ2-1
V: TRBV7-2
length: 16
DNA: TGTGCCAGCAGCTCAAACCGGGACAGGGGGCACAATGAGCAGTTCTTC
CDR3: CASSSNRDRGHNEQFF

D: TRBD2
size: once
J: TRBJ2-1
V: TRBV19
length: 17
DNA: TGTGCCAGTAGTTCTAGCGGGGCGTCCACCTACTTGAATGAGCAGTTCTTC
CDR3: CASSSSGASTYLNEQFF

D: TRBD1
size: .
J: TRBJ1-5
V: TRBV6-6
length: 16
DNA: TGTGCCAGCAGTTCGCCGGACAGGGAACGGCGTCAGCCCCAGCATTTT
CDR3: CASSSPDRERRQPQHF

D: TRBD1
size: .
J: TRBJ1-1
V: TRBV19
length: 16
DNA: TGTGCCAGTAGTATCGGGACAGGGAGGATGAACACTGAAGCTTTCTTT
CDR3: CASSIGTGRMNTEAFF

D: .
size: .
J: TRBJ2-7
V: TRBV5-6
length: 13
DNA: TGTGCCAGCAGCTTGACAGACTCCTACGAGCAGTACTTC
CDR3: CASSLTDSYEQYF

D: .
size: .
J: TRBJ1-2
V: TRBV19
length: 13
DNA: TGTGCCAGTAGTATAGTAAGGGAGAGGGGCTACACCTTC
CDR3: CASSIVRERGYTF

D: TRBD1
size: .
J: TRBJ1-2
V: TRBV18
length: 16
DNA: TGTGCCAGCTCACCACAGACAGGGGAAACCTCGGGTGGCTACACCTTC
CDR3: CASSPQTGETSGGYTF

D: .
size: .
J: TRBJ2-3
V: TRBV7-9
length: 14
DNA: TGTGCCAGCAGCCGGACTGACGCCACAGATACGCAGTATTTT
CDR3: CASSRTDATDTQYF

D: .
size: .
J: TRBJ2-5
V: TRBV3-1/TRBV3-2
length: 16
DNA: TGTGCCAGCAGCCAAGATCGGAGGAGGGCCCGAGAGACCCAGTACTTC
CDR3: CASSQDRRRARETQYF

D: .
size: .
J: TRBJ2-7
V: TRBV3-1/TRBV3-2
length: 12
DNA: TGTGCCAGCAGACGGGACATGAGAGAGCAGTACTTC
CDR3: CASRRDMREQYF

D: .
size: .
J: TRBJ2-5
V: TRBV7-9
length: 13
DNA: TGTGCCAGCAGCTTGGCCTACCAAGAGACCCAGTACTTC
CDR3: CASSLAYQETQYF